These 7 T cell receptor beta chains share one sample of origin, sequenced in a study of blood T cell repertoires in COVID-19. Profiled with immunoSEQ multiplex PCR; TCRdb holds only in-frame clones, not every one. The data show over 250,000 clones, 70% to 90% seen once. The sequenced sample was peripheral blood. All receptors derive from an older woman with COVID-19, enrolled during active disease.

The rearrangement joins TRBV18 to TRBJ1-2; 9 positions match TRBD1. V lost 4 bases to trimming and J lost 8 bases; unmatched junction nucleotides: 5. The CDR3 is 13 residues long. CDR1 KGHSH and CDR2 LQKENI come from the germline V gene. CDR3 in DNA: TGTGCCAGCTCACAAACAGGGGGCTGGGGCTACACCTTC. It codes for CASSQTGGWGYTF. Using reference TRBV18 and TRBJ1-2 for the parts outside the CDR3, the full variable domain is NAGVMQNPRHLVRRRGQEARLRCSPMKGHSHVYWYRQLPEEGLKFMVYLQKENIIDESGMPKERFSAEFPKEGPSILRIQQVVRGDSAAYFCASSQTGGWGYTFGSGTRLTVV.

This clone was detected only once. CDR3 residues: CATEMRGTGAATNEKLFF. Here the CDR3 DNA reads TGTGCCACCGAGATGAGGGGGACAGGGGCTGCAACTAATGAAAAACTGTTTTTT. This chain connects TRBV24-1 to TRBJ1-4; 10 bases map to TRBD1. J was trimmed by 0 bases and V by 9 bases; bases with no gene match: 12. The CDR3 extends over 18 amino acids. Germline assignment: CDR1 KGHDR and CDR2 SFDVKD.

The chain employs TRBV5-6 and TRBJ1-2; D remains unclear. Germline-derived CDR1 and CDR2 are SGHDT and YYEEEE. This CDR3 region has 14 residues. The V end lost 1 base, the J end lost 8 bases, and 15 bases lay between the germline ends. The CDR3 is CASSLRGLTGGYTF. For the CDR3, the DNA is TGTGCCAGCAGCTTGAGAGGGTTAACTGGCGGCTACACCTTC.

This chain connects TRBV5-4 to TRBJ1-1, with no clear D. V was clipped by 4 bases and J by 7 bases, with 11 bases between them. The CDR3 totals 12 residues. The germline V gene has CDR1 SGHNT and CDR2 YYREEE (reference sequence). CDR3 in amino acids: CASSPRTGEAFF. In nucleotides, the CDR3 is TGTGCCAGCAGCCCTCGCACGGGTGAAGCTTTCTTT.

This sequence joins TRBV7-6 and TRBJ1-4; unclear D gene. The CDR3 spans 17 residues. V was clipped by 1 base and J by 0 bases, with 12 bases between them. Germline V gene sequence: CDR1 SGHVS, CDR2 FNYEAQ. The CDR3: CASSLVAGSATNEKLFF. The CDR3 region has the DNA TGTGCCAGCAGCTTAGTGGCCGGGTCTGCAACTAATGAAAAACTGTTTTTT.

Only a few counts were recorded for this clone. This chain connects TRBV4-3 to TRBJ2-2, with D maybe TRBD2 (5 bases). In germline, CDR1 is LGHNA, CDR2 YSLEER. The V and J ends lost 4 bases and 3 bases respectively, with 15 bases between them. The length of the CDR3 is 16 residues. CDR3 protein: CASSLQQSRDTGELFF. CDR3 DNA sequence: TGCGCCAGCAGCCTCCAGCAGTCGCGGGACACCGGGGAGCTGTTTTTT.

The CDR3, as DNA: TGTGCCAGCAGCGCCCGGACAGATATGAACACTGAAGCTTTCTTT. It translates to CASSARTDMNTEAFF. The gene calls are TRBV5-4 and TRBJ1-1; perhaps TRBD1 as D (6 bases). Trimming left V 4 bases short and J 0 bases short, with 13 bases between. CDR1 SGHNT and CDR2 YYREEE come from the germline V gene (reference sequence). The CDR3 is made up of 15 amino acids.